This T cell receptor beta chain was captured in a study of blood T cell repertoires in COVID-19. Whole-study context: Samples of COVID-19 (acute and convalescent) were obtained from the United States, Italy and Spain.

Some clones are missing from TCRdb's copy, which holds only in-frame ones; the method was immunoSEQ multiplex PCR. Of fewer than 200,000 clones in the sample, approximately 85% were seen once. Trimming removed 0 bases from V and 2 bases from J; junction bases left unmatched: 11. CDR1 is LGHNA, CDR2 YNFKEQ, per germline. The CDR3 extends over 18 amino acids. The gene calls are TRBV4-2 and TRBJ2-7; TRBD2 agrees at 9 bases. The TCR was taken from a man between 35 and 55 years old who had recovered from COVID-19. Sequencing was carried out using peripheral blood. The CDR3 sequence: CASSQETRAAGGTYEQYF. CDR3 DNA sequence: TGTGCCAGCAGCCAAGAAACCCGGGCAGCGGGAGGAACCTACGAGCAGTACTTC.